This record covers a single T cell receptor (beta chain). The antigen remains unidentified. The PCR was carried out with 60 Vbeta primers and 13 Jbeta primers. Only in-frame clones appear in the TCRdb table, and some are missing; sequencing was by immunoSEQ multiplex PCR. The table lists 150,000 or so clones, 76% of them singletons. This entry belongs to a study of cytomegalovirus exposure and HLA in healthy donors. V shed 5 bases and J 6 bases; nucleotides not matched to a gene: 7. Germline CDR1 LNHDA, CDR2 SQIVND (reference sequence). This CDR3 region has 13 residues. Overall study results and limits: Sequencing likely caused a cluster of highly shared sequence variants. Indistinguishability led to the exclusion of some V segments, TRBV6-2 and TRBV6-3 included. Relative to equally common others, HLA-associated TCR beta chains showed greater clonal expansion in a later analysis. Several of the most significant clusters appeared linked to common viral pathogens, based on a later analysis.

The chain has TRBV19 and TRBJ2-7, with 7 bases identical to TRBD1. Sequenced sample: PBMCs. This TCR came from a male donor in good health and CMV-seronegative. Written as DNA, the CDR3 is TGTGCCAGTAGTGCTGACAGGGAAGGCGAGCAGTACTTC. This encodes CASSADREGEQYF.